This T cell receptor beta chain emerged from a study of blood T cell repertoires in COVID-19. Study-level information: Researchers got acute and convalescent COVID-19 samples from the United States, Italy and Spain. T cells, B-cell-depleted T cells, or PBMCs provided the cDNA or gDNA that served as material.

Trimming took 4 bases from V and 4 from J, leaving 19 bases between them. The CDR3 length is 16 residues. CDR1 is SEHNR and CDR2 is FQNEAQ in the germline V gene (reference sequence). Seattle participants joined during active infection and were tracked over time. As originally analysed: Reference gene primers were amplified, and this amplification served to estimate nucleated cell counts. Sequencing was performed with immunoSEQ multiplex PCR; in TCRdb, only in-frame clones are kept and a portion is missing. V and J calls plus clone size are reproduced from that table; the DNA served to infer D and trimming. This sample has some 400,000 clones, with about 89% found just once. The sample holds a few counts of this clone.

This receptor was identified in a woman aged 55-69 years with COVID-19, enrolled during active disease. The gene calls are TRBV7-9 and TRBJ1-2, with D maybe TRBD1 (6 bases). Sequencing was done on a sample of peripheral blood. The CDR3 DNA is TGTGCCAGCAGCTCAGGGGTCAGGAGATGGGTCTATGGCTACACCTTC. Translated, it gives CASSSGVRRWVYGYTF.